The present entry profiles one T cell receptor (beta chain) with its context. Its antigen is still unknown. The protocol was immunoSEQ multiplex PCR, while the TCRdb copy is restricted to in-frame clones and leaves out a portion. The data contain more than 8,500 clones, around two thirds of them seen just once; the ten biggest clones take up about 25%. The sample originates from a study of immune cell composition in non-small cell lung cancer. Normal lung sampling was at least 3 cm from the tumour, as distant as possible. Frozen unsorted single-cell suspensions supplied the genomic DNA. Trimming stripped 2 bases from V and 5 bases from J, with 9 bases between. The CDR3 has 13 amino acids. The germline V gene encodes CDR1 LNHDA and CDR2 SQIVND (reference sequence). Study outcomes and limitations: Squamous carcinomas (about 75%) more often had tumour-associated clones >0.5% than adenocarcinomas (roughly 35%). In adenocarcinoma, maximal tumour-associated clone frequency tracked TIL tumour reactivity. Tumour-reactive clones were not shown to match dominant in vivo tumour clones.

The sequence was obtained from a human donor with non-small cell lung cancer. The chain carries TRBV19 and TRBJ1-1; the D gene is possibly TRBD1 (6 bases). Sequenced: non-adjacent lung tissue. The CDR3 region is CASSITGRTEAFF. In DNA form, the CDR3 reads TGTGCCAGTAGTATAACAGGGCGGACTGAAGCTTTCTTT.